The 27 T cell receptor beta chains listed next were all sequenced from one sample in a study of T-cell reconstitution after alpha-beta-depleted transplantation in children. Unique molecular identifiers were incorporated when the TCRbeta library was constructed. MiXCR, applied by TCRdb to the PCR reads, yields one record per CDR3 protein. The data contain under 450,000 distinct CDR3 sequences, 10% to 15% of them singletons. The specimen comprised PBMCs, sampled from the stem cell graft. These receptors were taken from a human donor who donated a stem cell graft to a child with Fanconi anemia.

At least ten counts were recorded for this clonotype. This rearrangement joins TRBV12-3 or TRBV12-4 to TRBJ1-2; weak D call: TRBD1 (5 bases). This CDR3 is built from 14 residues. Deletions cut 3 bases from V and 8 bases from J, with 16 bases between. CDR3: CASSLGPSTIGYTF. CDR3 bases: TGTGCCAGCAGTTTGGGGCCAAGTACCATCGGCTACACCTTC.

The chain is built from TRBV18 and TRBJ2-1; 10 bases fit TRBD1. In germline, CDR1 is KGHSH, CDR2 LQKENI. Trimming cost V 3 bases and J 6 bases; bases outside gene matches: 8. This CDR3 region has 16 residues. CDR3 region: CASSPPGQGVANEQFF. CDR3 DNA sequence: TGTGCCAGCTCACCCCCAGGACAGGGGGTTGCCAATGAGCAGTTCTTC. Filled out from reference TRBV18 and TRBJ2-1, the complete variable domain reads NAGVMQNPRHLVRRRGQEARLRCSPMKGHSHVYWYRQLPEEGLKFMVYLQKENIIDESGMPKERFSAEFPKEGPSILRIQQVVRGDSAAYFCASSPPGQGVANEQFFGPGTRLTVL.

This clonotype was observed a handful of times. This chain connects TRBV28 to TRBJ1-1; D not resolved. The V end lost 6 bases, the J end lost 3 bases, and 11 bases lay between the germline ends. Germline-derived CDR1 and CDR2 are MDHEN and SYDVKM. The length of the CDR3 is 13 residues. The CDR3 protein is CASSLVWDTEAFF. The CDR3 DNA reads as TGTGCCAGCAGCCTCGTTTGGGACACTGAAGCTTTCTTT. The whole variable domain, remainder taken from reference TRBV28 and TRBJ1-1, is DVKVTQSSRYLVKRTGEKVFLECVQDMDHENMFWYRQDPGLGLRLIYFSYDVKMKEKGDIPEGYSVSREKKERFSLILESASTNQTSMYLCASSLVWDTEAFFGQGTRLTVV.

This clonotype appeared many times. The V gene is TRBV5-1, the J gene TRBJ2-7; D is possibly TRBD1 or TRBD2 (5 bases each). The CDR3 consists of 14 residues. Deletions cut 3 bases from V and 6 bases from J, with 16 bases between. Looked up from germline, CDR1 is SGHRS and CDR2 is YFSETQ. The CDR3 protein is CASSSGTVSSEQYV. The DNA of the CDR3 is TGCGCCAGCAGCTCCGGGACGGTCAGCAGCGAGCAGTACGTC.

The J gene is TRBJ2-1, the V gene TRBV7-8; TRBD2 matches 12 bases. Germline V lookup: CDR1 SGHVS, CDR2 FQNEAQ. The CDR3 totals 18 residues. V lost 0 bases to trimming and J lost 5 bases; unmatched junction nucleotides: 8. CDR3 region: CASSLALPLAGGNNEQFF. CDR3 DNA: TGTGCCAGCAGCTTAGCGCTGCCCCTAGCGGGGGGGAACAATGAGCAGTTCTTC.

The chain links TRBV29-1 to TRBJ2-3, with D possibly TRBD1 on 5 matching bases. This CDR3 contains 15 residues. In germline, CDR1 is SQVTM, CDR2 ANQGSEA. V lost 6 bases and J 0 bases, leaving 16 bases between the germline ends. The chain's CDR3 is CSVMPQGYSTDTQYF. The CDR3 region has the DNA TGCAGCGTCATGCCTCAGGGATATAGCACAGATACGCAGTATTTT.

The J gene is TRBJ2-7, the V gene TRBV9; D gene unclear. In germline, CDR1 is SGDLS, CDR2 YYNGEE. Trimming pared 0 bases from V and 3 bases from J, leaving 10 bases between. The CDR3 is 14 residues long. This CDR3 reads CASSVGVWDYEQYF. DNA for the CDR3: TGTGCCAGCAGCGTAGGGGTTTGGGACTACGAGCAGTACTTC.

This clonotype was counted at least ten times. The rearrangement uses TRBV2 and TRBJ1-5; no reliable D call. Germline V lookup: CDR1 SNHLY, CDR2 FYNNEI. This CDR3 contains 13 residues. V lost 7 bases to trimming and J lost 5 bases, with 12 bases between them. CDR3: CASNREEDQPQHF. CDR3 coding DNA: TGTGCCAGCAACCGGGAGGAGGATCAGCCCCAGCATTTT.

This clonotype was seen ten or more times. The chain links TRBV25-1 to TRBJ2-1; TRBD1 aligns across 8 bases. The trim removed 6 bases at V and 1 base at J, leaving 2 bases unmatched. The CDR3 extends over 14 amino acids. Germline CDR1 MGHDK, CDR2 SYGVNS. This CDR3 is CASRTGGSYNEQFF. DNA for the CDR3: TGTGCCAGCAGAACAGGGGGGTCCTACAATGAGCAGTTCTTC.

The V gene is TRBV20-1, the J gene TRBJ1-2; 10 bases map to TRBD1. V trimming: 6 bases; J trimming: 8 bases; junction bases outside the gene matches: 9. Germline-derived CDR1 and CDR2 are DFQATT and SNEGSKA (reference sequence). The CDR3 contains 13 residues. CDR3 sequence: CSASLTGGEGYTF. The CDR3 bases are TGCAGTGCCAGCTTGACAGGGGGCGAAGGCTACACCTTC.

This clonotype was detected ten times or more. The chain is built from TRBV2 and TRBJ2-1; D may correspond to TRBD1 or TRBD2 (5 bases each). The V gene lost 5 bases and the J gene lost 7 bases, with 15 bases spanning the gap. Germline V gene sequence: CDR1 SNHLY, CDR2 FYNNEI. The CDR3 has 14 amino acids. CDR3 DNA sequence: TGTGCCAGCAGTCCCCGGGCAGGGAGAAATGAGCAGTTCTTC. Amino acids: CASSPRAGRNEQFF.

This clonotype was observed at least ten times. The chain employs TRBV4-3 and TRBJ2-3, with TRBD1 as a possible D gene (5 bases). V gave up 3 bases and J gave up 2 bases, with 12 bases separating them. Germline loops: CDR1 LGHNA, CDR2 YSLEER. This CDR3 spans 15 amino acids. The CDR3: CASSQDKTVTDTQYF. CDR3 nucleotides: TGCGCCAGCAGCCAGGATAAGACAGTCACAGATACGCAGTATTTT.

This rearrangement joins TRBV24-1 to TRBJ2-3, with D perhaps being TRBD1 or TRBD2 (7 bases each). Germline V CDR1 and CDR2: KGHDR, SFDVKD. This CDR3 has 16 amino acids. V was clipped by 0 bases and J by 8 bases, with 17 bases between them. The CDR3 protein is CATSDLGVRGGGTQYF. The CDR3 coding sequence is TGTGCCACCAGTGATTTGGGTGTCAGGGGGGGTGGTACGCAGTATTTT.

This clonotype has a handful of counts. The rearrangement joins TRBV25-1 to TRBJ1-1; D uncertain. Between the trimmed V and J ends, which lost 6 bases and 11 bases, there was a span of 19 bases. The CDR3 contains 13 residues. The germline V gene has CDR1 MGHDK and CDR2 SYGVNS. CDR3 residues: CASRGLEVGRAFF. The CDR3, as DNA: TGTGCCAGCAGGGGCCTGGAGGTCGGGCGGGCTTTCTTT.

This clonotype was detected a few times. The chain links TRBV12-3 or TRBV12-4 to TRBJ2-3, with D tentatively TRBD2 (7 bases). The CDR3 covers 13 residues. Deletions cut 0 bases from V and 8 bases from J, with 9 bases between. CDR3 protein: CASSLAGGPTQYF. For the CDR3, the DNA is TGTGCCAGCAGTTTAGCGGGGGGGCCTACGCAGTATTTT.

The chain couples TRBV29-1 to TRBJ2-3, with unresolved D. Germline CDR1 reads SQVTM; CDR2 reads ANQGSEA. V shed 4 bases and J shed 4 bases, with 9 bases lying between them. The CDR3 consists of 12 residues. This chain's CDR3 is CSVVRPPDTQYF. DNA for the CDR3: TGCAGCGTTGTGAGGCCCCCAGATACGCAGTATTTT.

The CDR3 reads CASSFNQQPQHF. In DNA form, the CDR3 reads TGTGCCAGCAGTTTTAATCAACAGCCCCAGCATTTT. The V and J genes are TRBV12-3 or TRBV12-4 and TRBJ1-5; D remains ambiguous. CDR3 length: 12 amino acids. V gave up 3 bases and J gave up 7 bases, with 7 bases separating them.

The CDR3 here is CASSQKSTGTSTDTQYF. The CDR3 DNA follows: TGTGCCAGCAGCCAAAAAAGTACAGGGACTAGCACAGATACGCAGTATTTT. The chain has TRBV7-6 and TRBJ2-3, with D possibly called TRBD1 or TRBD2 (6 bases each). V shed 5 bases and J shed 0 bases, with 18 bases lying between them. The CDR3 is 17 amino acids. CDR1 SGHVS and CDR2 FNYEAQ come from the germline V gene. The complete variable domain, with remaining parts taken from reference TRBV7-6 and TRBJ2-3, reads GAGVSQSPRYKVTKRGQDVALRCDPISGHVSLYWYRQALGQGPEFLTYFNYEAQQDKSGLPNDRFSAERPEGSISTLTIQRTEQRDSAMYRCASSQKSTGTSTDTQYFGPGTRLTVL.

The chain joins TRBV7-6 to TRBJ2-1, with D unresolved. The CDR3 has 17 residues. V lost 1 base and J 2 bases, leaving 15 bases between the germline ends. Germline V gene sequence: CDR1 SGHVS, CDR2 FNYEAQ. The CDR3 reads CASSLEVGSSAYNEQFF. The CDR3 DNA sequence: TGTGCCAGCAGCTTAGAGGTGGGATCTTCTGCCTACAATGAGCAGTTCTTC.

This clonotype has a handful of counts. The chain links TRBV20-1 to TRBJ2-3, with 7 bases identical to TRBD1. CDR1 is DFQATT and CDR2 is SNEGSKA in the germline V gene (reference sequence). V dropped 3 bases and J dropped 5; count of bases not matched to a gene: 8. The CDR3 runs 14 residues. The CDR3 loop reads CSARHRTGQDTQYF. In DNA form, the CDR3 reads TGCAGTGCTAGGCACAGGACAGGCCAAGATACGCAGTATTTT.

This chain uses TRBV28 with TRBJ1-1; D is ambiguous. CDR1 is MDHEN, CDR2 SYDVKM, per germline. Trimming took off 6 bases at V and 4 bases at J, with 9 bases between the two ends. This CDR3 is 12 amino acids long. CDR3 sequence (DNA): TGTGCCAGCAGCCCCTTTATCACTGAAGCTTTCTTT. Translation: CASSPFITEAFF. Using reference TRBV28 and TRBJ1-1 for the parts outside the CDR3, the full variable domain is DVKVTQSSRYLVKRTGEKVFLECVQDMDHENMFWYRQDPGLGLRLIYFSYDVKMKEKGDIPEGYSVSREKKERFSLILESASTNQTSMYLCASSPFITEAFFGQGTRLTVV.

This clonotype has just a few counts. This chain connects TRBV6-5 to TRBJ1-1; 9 bases fit TRBD1. This CDR3 has 17 residues. Germline trimming cut 5 bases from V and 6 bases from J; bases unmatched to any gene: 16. Germline V gives CDR1 MNHEY, CDR2 SVGAGI. CDR3: CASSITGQGRRGAEAFF. CDR3 coding DNA: TGTGCCAGCAGTATCACTGGACAGGGGAGGAGGGGGGCTGAAGCTTTCTTT.

The chain uses TRBV5-5 and TRBJ2-7, with D unresolved. Trimming removed 5 bases from V and 2 bases from J, with 20 bases in between. The CDR3 covers 16 residues. Germline lookup yields CDR1 SGHKS and CDR2 YYEKEE (reference sequence). The CDR3 region is CASRRGWDQVTYEQYF. The CDR3 nucleotides read TGTGCCAGCAGGCGCGGTTGGGATCAGGTCACCTACGAGCAGTACTTC. The entire variable domain, with the rest obtained from reference TRBV5-5 and TRBJ2-7, is as follows: DAGVTQSPTHLIKTRGQQVTLRCSPISGHKSVSWYQQVLGQGPQFIFQYYEKEERGRGNFPDRFSARQFPNYSSELNVNALLLGDSALYLCASRRGWDQVTYEQYFGPGTRLTVT.

The chain links TRBV5-1 to TRBJ2-1; possible D gene TRBD1, 5 bases. Germline loops: CDR1 SGHRS, CDR2 YFSETQ. V was trimmed by 4 bases and J by 6 bases, leaving 14 bases between them. This CDR3 comprises 14 residues. CDR3 sequence (DNA): TGCGCCAGCAGCCATAATGCAGGGCCCAATGAGCAGTTCTTC. Its protein is CASSHNAGPNEQFF.

V and J are TRBV6-1 and TRBJ2-7; no firm D call. Deletions cut 4 bases from V and 2 bases from J, with 15 bases between. Germline CDR1 MNHNS, CDR2 SASEGT. The length of the CDR3 is 15 residues. The CDR3 DNA is TGTGCCAGCAGTGTCCAGCCAATGATTACCTACGAGCAGTACTTC. Translated, it gives CASSVQPMITYEQYF.

This clonotype has ten or more counts. The gene calls are TRBV7-8 and TRBJ1-1, with a weak D call TRBD1 (5 bases). The CDR3 loop spans 14 amino acids. Germline V gives CDR1 SGHVS, CDR2 FQNEAQ. V was pared by 3 bases and J by 4 bases, with 12 bases between. CDR3 DNA: TGTGCCAGCAGCTTTCCAGGGTTGGGCACTGAAGCTTTCTTT. As protein: CASSFPGLGTEAFF.

This clonotype has more than one count but fewer than ten. The chain recombines TRBV28 with TRBJ2-4; a weak D match, TRBD1 (6 bases). The ends were cut back, 5 bases at V and 1 base at J, with 12 bases in the middle. Germline lookup yields CDR1 MDHEN and CDR2 SYDVKM. CDR3 length: 15 amino acids. This chain's CDR3 is CASSPGGSAKNIQYF. The CDR3 nucleotides are TGTGCCAGCAGTCCTGGGGGCTCGGCCAAAAACATTCAGTACTTC.